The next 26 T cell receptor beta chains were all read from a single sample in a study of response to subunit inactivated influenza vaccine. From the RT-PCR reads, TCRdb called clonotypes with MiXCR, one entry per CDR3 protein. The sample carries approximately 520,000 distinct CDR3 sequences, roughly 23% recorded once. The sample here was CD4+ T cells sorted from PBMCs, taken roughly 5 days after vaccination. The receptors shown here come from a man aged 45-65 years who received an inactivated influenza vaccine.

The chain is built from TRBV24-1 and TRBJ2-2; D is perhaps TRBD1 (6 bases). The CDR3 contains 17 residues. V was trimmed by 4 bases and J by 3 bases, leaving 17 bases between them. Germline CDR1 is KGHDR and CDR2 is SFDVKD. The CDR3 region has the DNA TGTGCCACCAGTGACCCAGGGGCTACACGGGACACCGGGGAGCTGTTTTTT. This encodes CATSDPGATRDTGELFF.

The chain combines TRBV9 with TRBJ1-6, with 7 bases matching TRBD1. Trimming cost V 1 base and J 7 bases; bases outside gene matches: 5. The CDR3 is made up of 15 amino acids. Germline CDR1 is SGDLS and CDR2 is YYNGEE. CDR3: CASSVTGTANSPLHF. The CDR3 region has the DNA TGTGCCAGCAGCGTAACCGGGACAGCCAATTCACCCCTCCACTTT.

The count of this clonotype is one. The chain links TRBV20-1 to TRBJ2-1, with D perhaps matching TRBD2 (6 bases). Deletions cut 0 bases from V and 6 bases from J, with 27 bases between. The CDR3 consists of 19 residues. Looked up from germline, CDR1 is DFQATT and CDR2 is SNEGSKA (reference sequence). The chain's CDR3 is CSARDTLRGRPHRINEQFF. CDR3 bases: TGCAGTGCTAGAGATACGTTGCGGGGACGACCCCACCGAATCAATGAGCAGTTCTTC.

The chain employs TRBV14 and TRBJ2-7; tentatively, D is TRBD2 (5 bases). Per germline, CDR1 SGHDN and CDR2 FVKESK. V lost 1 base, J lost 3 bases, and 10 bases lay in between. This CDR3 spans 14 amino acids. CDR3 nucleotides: TGTGCCAGCAGCCAAGTAGGTCGGGGCTACGAGCAGTACTTC. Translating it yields CASSQVGRGYEQYF.

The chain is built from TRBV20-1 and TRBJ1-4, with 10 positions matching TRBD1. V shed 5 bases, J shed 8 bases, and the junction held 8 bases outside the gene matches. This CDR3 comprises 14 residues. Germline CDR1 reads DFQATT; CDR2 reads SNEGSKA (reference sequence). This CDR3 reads CSASRTGGEEKLFF. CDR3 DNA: TGCAGTGCTTCCCGGACAGGGGGAGAAGAAAAACTGTTTTTT.

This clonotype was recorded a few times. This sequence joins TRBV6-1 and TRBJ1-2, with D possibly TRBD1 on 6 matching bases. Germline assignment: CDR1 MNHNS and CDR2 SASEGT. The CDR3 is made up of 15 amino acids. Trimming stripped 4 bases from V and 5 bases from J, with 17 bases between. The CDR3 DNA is TGTGCCAGCAGTGTAACGGGGGCCGGCATATATGGCTACACCTTC. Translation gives CASSVTGAGIYGYTF.

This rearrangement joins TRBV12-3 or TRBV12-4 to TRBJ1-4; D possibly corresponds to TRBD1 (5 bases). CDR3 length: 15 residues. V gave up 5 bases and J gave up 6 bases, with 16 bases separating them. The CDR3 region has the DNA TGTGCCAGCAGTCGGCCAGGGACGAAGGATGAAAAACTGTTTTTT. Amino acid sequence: CASSRPGTKDEKLFF.

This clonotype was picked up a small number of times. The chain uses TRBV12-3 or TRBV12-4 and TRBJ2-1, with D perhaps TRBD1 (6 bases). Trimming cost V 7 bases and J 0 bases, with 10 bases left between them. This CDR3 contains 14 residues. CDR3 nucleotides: TGTGCCAGCACGGACAGTCTCTCCTACAATGAGCAGTTCTTC. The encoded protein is CASTDSLSYNEQFF.

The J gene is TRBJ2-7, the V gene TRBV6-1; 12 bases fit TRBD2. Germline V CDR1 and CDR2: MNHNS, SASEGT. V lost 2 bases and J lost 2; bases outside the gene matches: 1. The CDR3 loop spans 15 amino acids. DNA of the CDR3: TGTGCCAGCAGTGAAAGACTAGCGGGGGCCTACGAGCAGTACTTC. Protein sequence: CASSERLAGAYEQYF.

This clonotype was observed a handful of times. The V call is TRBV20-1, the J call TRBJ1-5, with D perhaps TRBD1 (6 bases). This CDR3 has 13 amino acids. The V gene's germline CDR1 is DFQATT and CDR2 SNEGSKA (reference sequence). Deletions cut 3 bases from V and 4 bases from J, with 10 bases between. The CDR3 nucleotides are TGCAGTGCTAGGAATCAGGGGAATCAGCCCCAGCATTTT. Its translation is CSARNQGNQPQHF.

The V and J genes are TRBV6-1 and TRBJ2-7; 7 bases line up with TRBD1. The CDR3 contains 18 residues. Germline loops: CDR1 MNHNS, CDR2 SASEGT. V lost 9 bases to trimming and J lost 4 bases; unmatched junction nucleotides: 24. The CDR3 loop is CASLGWGTGAQRMYEQYF. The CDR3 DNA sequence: TGTGCCAGTTTAGGATGGGGTACAGGGGCCCAAAGAATGTACGAGCAGTACTTC.

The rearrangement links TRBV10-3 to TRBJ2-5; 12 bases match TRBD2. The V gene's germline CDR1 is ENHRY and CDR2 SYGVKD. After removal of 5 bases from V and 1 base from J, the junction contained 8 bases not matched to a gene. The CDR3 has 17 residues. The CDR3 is CAISRGSSGRAQETQYF. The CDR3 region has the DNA TGTGCCATCAGTAGGGGCTCTAGCGGGAGGGCCCAAGAGACCCAGTACTTC.

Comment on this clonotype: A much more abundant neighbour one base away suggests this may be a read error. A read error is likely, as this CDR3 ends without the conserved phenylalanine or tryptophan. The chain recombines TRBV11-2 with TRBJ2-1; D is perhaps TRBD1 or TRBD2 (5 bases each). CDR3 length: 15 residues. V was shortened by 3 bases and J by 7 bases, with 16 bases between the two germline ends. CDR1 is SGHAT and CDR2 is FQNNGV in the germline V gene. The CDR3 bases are TGTGCCAGCAGCTTTCCGGGACCTATCACGAATGAGCAGTTCCTC. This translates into CASSFPGPITNEQFL.

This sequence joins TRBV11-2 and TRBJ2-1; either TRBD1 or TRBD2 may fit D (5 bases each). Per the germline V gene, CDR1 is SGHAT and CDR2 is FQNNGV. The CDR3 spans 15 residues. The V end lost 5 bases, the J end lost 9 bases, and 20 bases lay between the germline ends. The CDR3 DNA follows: TGTGCCAGCAGCCCCCTGGGCCTAGTGAGGGGTGAGCAGTTCTTC. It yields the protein CASSPLGLVRGEQFF.

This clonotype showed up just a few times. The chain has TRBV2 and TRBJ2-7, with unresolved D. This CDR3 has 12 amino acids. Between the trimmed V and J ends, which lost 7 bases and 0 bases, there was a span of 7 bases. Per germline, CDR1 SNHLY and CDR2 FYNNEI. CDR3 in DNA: TGTGCCAGCATGGTCAGCTCCTACGAGCAGTACTTC. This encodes CASMVSSYEQYF.

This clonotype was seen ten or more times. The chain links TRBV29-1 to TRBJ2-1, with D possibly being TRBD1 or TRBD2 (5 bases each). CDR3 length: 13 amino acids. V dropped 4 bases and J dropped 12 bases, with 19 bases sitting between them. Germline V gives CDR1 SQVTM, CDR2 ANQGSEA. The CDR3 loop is CSVGPWDRSAQFF. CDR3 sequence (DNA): TGCAGCGTTGGGCCCTGGGACCGCTCGGCGCAGTTCTTC.

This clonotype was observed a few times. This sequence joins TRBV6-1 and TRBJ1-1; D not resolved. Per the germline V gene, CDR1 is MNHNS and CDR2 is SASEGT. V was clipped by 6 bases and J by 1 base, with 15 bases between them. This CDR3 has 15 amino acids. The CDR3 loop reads CASRATLQTNTEAFF. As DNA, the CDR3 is TGTGCCAGCAGAGCCACCTTACAGACGAACACTGAAGCTTTCTTT.

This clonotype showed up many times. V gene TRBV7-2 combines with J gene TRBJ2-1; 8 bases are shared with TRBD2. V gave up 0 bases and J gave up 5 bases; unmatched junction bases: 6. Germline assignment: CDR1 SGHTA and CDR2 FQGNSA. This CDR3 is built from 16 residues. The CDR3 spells CASSLAGSGNHNEQFF. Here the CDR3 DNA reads TGTGCCAGCAGCTTAGCGGGTAGCGGGAACCACAATGAGCAGTTCTTC.

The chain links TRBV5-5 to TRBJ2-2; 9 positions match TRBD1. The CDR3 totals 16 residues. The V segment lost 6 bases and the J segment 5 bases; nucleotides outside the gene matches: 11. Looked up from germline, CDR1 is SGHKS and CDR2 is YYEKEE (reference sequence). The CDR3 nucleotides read TGTGCCAGCACCCCTAGGGACAGGGAAATGACCGGGGAGCTGTTTTTT. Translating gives CASTPRDREMTGELFF. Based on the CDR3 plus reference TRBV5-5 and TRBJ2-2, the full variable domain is DAGVTQSPTHLIKTRGQQVTLRCSPISGHKSVSWYQQVLGQGPQFIFQYYEKEERGRGNFPDRFSARQFPNYSSELNVNALLLGDSALYLCASTPRDREMTGELFFGEGSRLTVL.

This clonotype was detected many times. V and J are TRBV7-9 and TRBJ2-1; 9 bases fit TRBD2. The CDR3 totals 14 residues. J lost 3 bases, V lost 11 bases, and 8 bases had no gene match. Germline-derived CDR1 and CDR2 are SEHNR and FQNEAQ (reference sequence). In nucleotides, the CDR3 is TGTGCCTTTGGGCGGGGGGGCCTCTACAATGAGCAGTTCTTC. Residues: CAFGRGGLYNEQFF.

CDR3 residues: CASASSIQGYEQYF. In DNA, the CDR3 is TGTGCCAGCGCGAGTTCGATACAGGGTTACGAGCAGTACTTC. The chain links TRBV7-2 to TRBJ2-7; D perhaps matches TRBD1 (6 bases). In germline, CDR1 is SGHTA, CDR2 FQGNSA. The CDR3 totals 14 residues. V was shortened by 8 bases and J by 4 bases, with 18 bases between the two germline ends.

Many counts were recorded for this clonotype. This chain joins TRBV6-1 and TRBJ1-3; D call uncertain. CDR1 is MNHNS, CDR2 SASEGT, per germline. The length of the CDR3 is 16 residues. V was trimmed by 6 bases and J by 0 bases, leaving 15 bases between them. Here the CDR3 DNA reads TGTGCCAGCAGCTGGGGTGGCCGAAACTCTGGAAACACCATATATTTT. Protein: CASSWGGRNSGNTIYF.

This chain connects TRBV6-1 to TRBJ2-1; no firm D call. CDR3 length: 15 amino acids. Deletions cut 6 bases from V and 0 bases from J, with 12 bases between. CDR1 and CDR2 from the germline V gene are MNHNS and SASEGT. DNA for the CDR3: TGTGCCAGCAGCCGAGACACCCTCTCCTACAATGAGCAGTTCTTC. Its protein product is CASSRDTLSYNEQFF.

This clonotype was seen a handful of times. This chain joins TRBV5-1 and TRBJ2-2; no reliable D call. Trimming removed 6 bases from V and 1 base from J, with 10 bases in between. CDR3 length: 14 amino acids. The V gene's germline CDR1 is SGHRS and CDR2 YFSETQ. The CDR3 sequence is CASKTSQNTGELFF. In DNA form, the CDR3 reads TGCGCCAGCAAAACATCCCAGAACACCGGGGAGCTGTTTTTT. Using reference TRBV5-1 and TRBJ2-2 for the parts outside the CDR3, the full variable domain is KAGVTQTPRYLIKTRGQQVTLSCSPISGHRSVSWYQQTPGQGLQFLFEYFSETQRNKGNFPGRFSGRQFSNSRSEMNVSTLELGDSALYLCASKTSQNTGELFFGEGSRLTVL.

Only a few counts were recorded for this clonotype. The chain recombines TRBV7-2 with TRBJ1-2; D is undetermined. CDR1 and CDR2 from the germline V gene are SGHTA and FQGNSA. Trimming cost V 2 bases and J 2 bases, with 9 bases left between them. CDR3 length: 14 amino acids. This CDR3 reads CASSLNRINYGYTF. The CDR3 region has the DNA TGTGCCAGCAGCTTAAACAGAATCAACTATGGCTACACCTTC. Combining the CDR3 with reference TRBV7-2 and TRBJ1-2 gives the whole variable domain GAGVSQSPSNKVTEKGKDVELRCDPISGHTALYWYRQSLGQGLEFLIYFQGNSAPDKSGLPSDRFSAERTGGSVSTLTIQRTQQEDSAVYLCASSLNRINYGYTFGSGTRLTVV.

The CDR3 sequence is CASSPVTSNYGYTF. For the CDR3, the DNA is TGTGCCAGCTCACCAGTAACGTCGAACTATGGCTACACCTTC. The chain uses TRBV18 and TRBJ1-2, with no clear D. This CDR3 region has 14 residues. Looked up from germline, CDR1 is KGHSH and CDR2 is LQKENI. Trimming stripped 2 bases from V and 2 bases from J, with 9 bases between.